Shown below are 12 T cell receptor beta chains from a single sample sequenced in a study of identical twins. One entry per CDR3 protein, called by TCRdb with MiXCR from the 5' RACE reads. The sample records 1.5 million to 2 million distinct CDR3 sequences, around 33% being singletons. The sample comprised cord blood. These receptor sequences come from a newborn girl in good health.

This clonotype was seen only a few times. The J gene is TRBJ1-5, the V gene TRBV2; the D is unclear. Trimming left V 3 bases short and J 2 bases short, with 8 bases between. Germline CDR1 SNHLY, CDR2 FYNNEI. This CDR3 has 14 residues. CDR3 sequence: CASSEVGGNQPQHF. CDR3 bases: TGTGCCAGCAGTGAGGTGGGAGGCAATCAGCCCCAGCATTTT.

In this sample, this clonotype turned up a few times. The CDR3 spells CASSYSHRTGNTEAFF. Here the CDR3 DNA reads TGTGCCAGCAGTTACTCCCACCGGACAGGGAACACTGAAGCTTTCTTT. This sequence joins TRBV6-6 and TRBJ1-1; 7 nucleotides agree with TRBD1. The germline V gene has CDR1 MNHNY and CDR2 SVGAGI (reference sequence). V shed 0 bases and J 1 base; nucleotides not matched to a gene: 5. The CDR3 is 16 amino acids.

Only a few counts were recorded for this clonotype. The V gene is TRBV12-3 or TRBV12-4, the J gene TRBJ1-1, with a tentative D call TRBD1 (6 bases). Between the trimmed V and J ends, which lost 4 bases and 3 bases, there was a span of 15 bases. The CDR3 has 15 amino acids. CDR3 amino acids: CASSYLPGADTEAFF. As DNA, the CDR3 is TGTGCCAGCAGTTACCTCCCGGGGGCCGACACTGAAGCTTTCTTT.

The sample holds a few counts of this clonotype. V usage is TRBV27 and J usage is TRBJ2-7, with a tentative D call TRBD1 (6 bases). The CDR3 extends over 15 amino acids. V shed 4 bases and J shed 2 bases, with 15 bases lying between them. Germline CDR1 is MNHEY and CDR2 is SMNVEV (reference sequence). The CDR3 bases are TGTGCCAGCAGTTCTCCGACAGGTGGGGCCTACGAGCAGTACTTC. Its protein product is CASSSPTGGAYEQYF.

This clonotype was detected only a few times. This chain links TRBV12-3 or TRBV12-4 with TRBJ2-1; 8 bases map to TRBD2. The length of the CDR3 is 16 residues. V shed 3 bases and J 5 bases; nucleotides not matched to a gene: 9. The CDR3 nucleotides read TGTGCCAGCAGTTTTCGTCTAGCGGGTGTCCACAATGAGCAGTTCTTC. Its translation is CASSFRLAGVHNEQFF.

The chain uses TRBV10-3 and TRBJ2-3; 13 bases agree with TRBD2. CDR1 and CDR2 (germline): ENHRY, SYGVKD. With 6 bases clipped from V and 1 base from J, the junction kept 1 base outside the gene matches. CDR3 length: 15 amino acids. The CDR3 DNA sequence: TGTGCCATCAGGGGACTAGCGGGACGCACAGATACGCAGTATTTT. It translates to CAIRGLAGRTDTQYF.

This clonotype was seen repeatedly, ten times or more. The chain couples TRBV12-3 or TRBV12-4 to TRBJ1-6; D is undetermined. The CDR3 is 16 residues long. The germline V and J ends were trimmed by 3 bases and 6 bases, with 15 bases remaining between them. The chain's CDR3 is CASSFDGRRVNSPLHF. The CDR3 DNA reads TGTGCCAGCAGTTTCGACGGACGGAGGGTTAATTCACCCCTCCACTTT.

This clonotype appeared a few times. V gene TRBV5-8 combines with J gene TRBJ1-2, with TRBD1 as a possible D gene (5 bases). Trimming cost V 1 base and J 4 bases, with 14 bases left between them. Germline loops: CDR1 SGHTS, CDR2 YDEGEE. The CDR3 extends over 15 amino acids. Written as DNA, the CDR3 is TGTGCCAGCAGCTTGTGGAACAGGCACCGCTATGGCTACACCTTC. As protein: CASSLWNRHRYGYTF. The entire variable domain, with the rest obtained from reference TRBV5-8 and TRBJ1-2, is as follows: EAGVTQSPTHLIKTRGQQATLRCSPISGHTSVYWYQQALGLGLQFLLWYDEGEERNRGNFPPRFSGRQFPNYSSELNVNALELEDSALYLCASSLWNRHRYGYTFGSGTRLTVV.

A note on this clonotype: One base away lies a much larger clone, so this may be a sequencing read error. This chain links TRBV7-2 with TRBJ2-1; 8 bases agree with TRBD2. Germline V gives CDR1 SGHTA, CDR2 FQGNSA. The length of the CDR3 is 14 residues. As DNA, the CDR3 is TGTGCCAACAGCTTCGGGGGGGCCTACAATGAGCAGTTCTTC. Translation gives CANSFGGAYNEQFF.

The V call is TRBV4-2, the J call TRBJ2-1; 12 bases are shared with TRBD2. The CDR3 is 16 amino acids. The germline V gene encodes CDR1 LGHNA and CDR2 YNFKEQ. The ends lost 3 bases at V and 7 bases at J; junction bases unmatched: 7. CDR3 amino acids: CASSQRLAGGGNEQFF. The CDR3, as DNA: TGTGCCAGCAGCCAGAGGCTAGCGGGAGGGGGAAATGAGCAGTTCTTC.

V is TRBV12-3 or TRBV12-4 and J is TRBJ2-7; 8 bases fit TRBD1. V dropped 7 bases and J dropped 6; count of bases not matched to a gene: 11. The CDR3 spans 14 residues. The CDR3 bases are TGTGCCAGCACCCTACGGACAGGGCGCGGCGAGCAGTACTTC. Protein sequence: CASTLRTGRGEQYF.

This CDR3 is CASSLRAIIRYEQYF. The CDR3 DNA reads TGTGCCAGCAGTCTCCGGGCAATCATCCGCTACGAGCAGTACTTC. The chain uses TRBV2 and TRBJ2-5; no clear D. The better agreement between TRBJ2-7 and the DNA end casts doubt on the J call. The CDR3 has 15 amino acids. Germline V gene lookup returns CDR1 SNHLY and CDR2 FYNNEI.